The present T cell receptor beta chain was sequenced within a study of CD8+ T cells in alopecia areata. The CDR3 consists of 15 residues. Germline V gene data show CDR1 as LGHNA and CDR2 as YNFKEQ. Trimming stripped 0 bases from V and 4 bases from J, with 11 bases between. Sequencing templates came from extracted RNA that was reverse transcribed into cDNA. Generated by immunoSEQ multiplex PCR, the TCRdb table keeps only in-frame clones and is missing some. The sample has about 110,000 clones; roughly 59% are singletons. Starting from PBMCs, sorting isolated CD4+ and CD8+ T cells. The sequence was obtained from a human donor in good health. This sequence joins TRBV4-2 and TRBJ2-3, with no clear D. Sequencing was done on a sample of CD8+ T cells sorted from blood. CDR3 loop: CASSQEYRDPDTQYF. The CDR3 DNA reads as TGTGCCAGCAGCCAAGAGTATCGAGACCCAGATACGCAGTATTTT.